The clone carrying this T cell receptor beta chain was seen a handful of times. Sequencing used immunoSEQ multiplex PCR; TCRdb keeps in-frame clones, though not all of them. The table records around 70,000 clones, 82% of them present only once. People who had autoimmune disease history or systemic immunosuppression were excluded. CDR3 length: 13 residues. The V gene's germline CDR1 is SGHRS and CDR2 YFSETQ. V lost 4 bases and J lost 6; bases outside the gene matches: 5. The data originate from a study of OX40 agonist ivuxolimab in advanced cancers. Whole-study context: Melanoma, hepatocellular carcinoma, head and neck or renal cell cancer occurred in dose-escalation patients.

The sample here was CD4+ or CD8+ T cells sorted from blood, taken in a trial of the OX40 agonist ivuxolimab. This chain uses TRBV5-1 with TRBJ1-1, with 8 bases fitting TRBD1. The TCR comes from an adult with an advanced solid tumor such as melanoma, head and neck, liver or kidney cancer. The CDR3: CASSTGQGSEAFF. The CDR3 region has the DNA TGCGCCAGCAGCACCGGACAGGGTTCTGAAGCTTTCTTT.